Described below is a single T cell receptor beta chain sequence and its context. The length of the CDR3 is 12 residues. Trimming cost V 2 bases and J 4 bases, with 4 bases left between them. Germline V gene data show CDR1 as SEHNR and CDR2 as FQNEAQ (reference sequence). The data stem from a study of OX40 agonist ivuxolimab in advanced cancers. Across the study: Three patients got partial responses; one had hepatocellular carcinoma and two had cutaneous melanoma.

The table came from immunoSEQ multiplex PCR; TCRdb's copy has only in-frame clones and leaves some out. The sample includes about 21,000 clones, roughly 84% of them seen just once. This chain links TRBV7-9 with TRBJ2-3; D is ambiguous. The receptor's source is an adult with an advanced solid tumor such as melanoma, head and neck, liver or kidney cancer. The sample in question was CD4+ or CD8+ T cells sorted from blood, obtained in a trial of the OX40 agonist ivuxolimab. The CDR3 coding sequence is TGTGCCAGCAGCTTACAAGCAGATACGCAGTATTTT. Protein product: CASSLQADTQYF.